This passage covers 22 T cell receptor beta chains from one sample sequenced in a study of T cells after yellow fever vaccination. TCRdb reprocessed the 5' RACE reads with MiXCR, giving one entry per CDR3 protein. The table lists about 73,000 distinct CDR3 sequences, 7.5% to 9% of them singletons. The material sequenced was CD8+ T cells sorted from PBMCs, taken on the day of the yellow fever booster vaccination. Source of these receptors: a young man who received the YFV17D yellow fever vaccine.

The chain carries TRBV6-5 and TRBJ2-3, with a weak D call TRBD2 (6 bases). CDR1 is MNHEY, CDR2 SVGAGI, per germline. The CDR3 loop spans 16 amino acids. The germline V and J ends were trimmed by 0 bases and 2 bases, with 12 bases remaining between them. The CDR3 nucleotides are TGTGCCAGCAGTTACTCGAATGCGGGGTCCACAGATACGCAGTATTTT. Its translation: CASSYSNAGSTDTQYF.

The chain links TRBV20-1 to TRBJ1-5; 10 nucleotides match TRBD1. Germline V lookup: CDR1 DFQATT, CDR2 SNEGSKA (reference sequence). CDR3 length equals 15 residues. Unmatched junction bases numbered 5, after V lost 0 bases and J lost 6 bases. In DNA form, the CDR3 reads TGCAGTGCTAGAGACGGGACAGGGGTGTTTCAGCCCCAGCATTTT. Its protein is CSARDGTGVFQPQHF.

This clonotype was detected ten times or more. This sequence joins TRBV20-1 and TRBJ1-4; D remains unclear. This CDR3 is 11 amino acids long. Germline V CDR1 and CDR2: DFQATT, SNEGSKA (reference sequence). V was pared by 2 bases and J by 13 bases, with 11 bases between. The CDR3 sequence is CSARLPFGLFF. CDR3 DNA: TGCAGTGCTAGACTTCCGTTTGGACTGTTTTTT.

This clonotype was counted a few times. V gene TRBV4-1 combines with J gene TRBJ2-3, with D tentatively TRBD1 (6 bases). Per germline, CDR1 MGHRA and CDR2 YSYEKL. V was cut by 4 bases and J by 1 base, with 9 bases left in between. CDR3 length: 14 amino acids. The CDR3 nucleotides read TGCGCCAGCAGCCGGGCAGGGGGCACAGATACGCAGTATTTT. This sequence encodes CASSRAGGTDTQYF.

This clonotype was seen more than once but under ten times. This sequence joins TRBV27 and TRBJ1-1; D ambiguous. V lost 5 bases, J lost 7 bases, and 17 bases lay in between. This CDR3 is built from 14 residues. Germline V gene data show CDR1 as MNHEY and CDR2 as SMNVEV (reference sequence). The CDR3 nucleotides read TGTGCCAGCAGTCCTGGGAGGGCTTATAGTGAAGCTTTCTTT. Encoded protein: CASSPGRAYSEAFF.

This clonotype appeared a few times. The chain links TRBV4-3 to TRBJ2-2, with D possibly being TRBD2 (5 bases). V lost 4 bases to trimming and J lost 8 bases, with 14 bases between them. Germline CDR1 reads LGHNA; CDR2 reads YSLEER. The CDR3 contains 14 residues. The CDR3 spells CASSPLLGRGELFF. As DNA, the CDR3 is TGCGCCAGCAGCCCGTTACTAGGGCGGGGGGAGCTGTTTTTT.

In its sample, this clonotype was seen many times. The rearrangement links TRBV7-9 to TRBJ2-7, with 10 bases matching TRBD2. The CDR3 has 14 amino acids. Trimming cost V 5 bases and J 4 bases; bases outside gene matches: 5. Germline V gene lookup returns CDR1 SEHNR and CDR2 FQNEAQ (reference sequence). CDR3 sequence: CASSPAGGTYEQYF. CDR3 coding DNA: TGTGCCAGCAGCCCAGCGGGAGGGACGTACGAGCAGTACTTC. Using reference TRBV7-9 and TRBJ2-7 for the parts outside the CDR3, the full variable domain is DTGVSQNPRHKITKRGQNVTFRCDPISEHNRLYWYRQTLGQGPEFLTYFQNEAQLEKSRLLSDRFSAERPKGSFSTLEIQRTEQGDSAMYLCASSPAGGTYEQYFGPGTRLTVT.

This clonotype was detected many times. The rearrangement joins TRBV7-9 to TRBJ2-5; 9 nucleotides agree with TRBD2. The CDR3 covers 15 residues. V trimming: 5 bases; J trimming: 1 base; junction bases outside the gene matches: 5. Germline-derived CDR1 and CDR2 are SEHNR and FQNEAQ (reference sequence). CDR3 in DNA: TGTGCCAGCAGCCAGACTAGCGGTCGCCAAGAGACCCAGTACTTC. Translating it yields CASSQTSGRQETQYF.

The table lists this clonotype with a few counts. The chain joins TRBV27 to TRBJ2-3; D is perhaps TRBD2 (5 bases). V gave up 1 base and J gave up 0 bases, with 8 bases separating them. This CDR3 is 15 amino acids long. Germline assignment: CDR1 MNHEY and CDR2 SMNVEV (reference sequence). CDR3 amino acids: CASSLFGGSTDTQYF. In nucleotides, the CDR3 is TGTGCCAGCAGTTTATTCGGCGGGAGCACAGATACGCAGTATTTT.

There are a few counts of this clonotype. V and J are TRBV6-6 and TRBJ2-5; TRBD2 might be the D (5 bases). Germline lookup yields CDR1 MNHNY and CDR2 SVGAGI (reference sequence). The CDR3 consists of 13 residues. The V gene lost 7 bases and the J gene lost 4 bases, with 13 bases spanning the gap. The CDR3 DNA sequence: TGTGCCAGCATGGTAAGGGAGAGAGAGACCCAGTACTTC. It yields the protein CASMVRERETQYF.

At least ten counts were recorded for this clonotype. The chain couples TRBV18 to TRBJ1-2; maybe TRBD1 (5 bases). This CDR3 spans 14 amino acids. V was pared by 3 bases and J by 7 bases, with 15 bases between. Per the germline V gene, CDR1 is KGHSH and CDR2 is LQKENI. The CDR3 here is CASSPDSVGRGYTF. As DNA, the CDR3 is TGTGCCAGCTCACCCGACAGCGTTGGACGTGGCTACACCTTC.

This clonotype was detected a few times. The chain recombines TRBV28 with TRBJ2-3; no definite D call. Germline CDR1 reads MDHEN; CDR2 reads SYDVKM. There are 16 residues in the CDR3. The V gene lost 6 bases and the J gene lost 4 bases, with 20 bases spanning the gap. The CDR3 sequence: CASRSRRGGNSDTQYF. CDR3 coding DNA: TGTGCCAGCAGATCACGTCGCGGTGGAAATTCAGATACGCAGTATTTT.

In this sample, this clonotype turned up a few times. J is TRBJ2-7 and V is TRBV5-1, with unresolved D. Germline V lookup: CDR1 SGHRS, CDR2 YFSETQ. V was clipped by 3 bases and J by 2 bases, with 9 bases between them. The CDR3 is made up of 13 amino acids. In DNA form, the CDR3 reads TGCGCCAGCAGCTCCCCGAGTACCTACGAGCAGTACTTC. It specifies CASSSPSTYEQYF.

This clonotype has a handful of counts. The rearrangement joins TRBV7-6 to TRBJ2-3, with 7 bases aligning to TRBD2. V lost 4 bases to trimming and J lost 0 bases; unmatched junction nucleotides: 4. This CDR3 is built from 15 residues. Germline values: CDR1 SGHVS, CDR2 FNYEAQ. CDR3 bases: TGTGCCAGCAGCTCCCTTAGCGGGAGCACAGATACGCAGTATTTT. This translates into CASSSLSGSTDTQYF. The full variable domain, rest sourced from reference TRBV7-6 and TRBJ2-3, is GAGVSQSPRYKVTKRGQDVALRCDPISGHVSLYWYRQALGQGPEFLTYFNYEAQQDKSGLPNDRFSAERPEGSISTLTIQRTEQRDSAMYRCASSSLSGSTDTQYFGPGTRLTVL.

This clonotype was seen a few times. J is TRBJ2-3 and V is TRBV5-6; 8 bases map to TRBD2. This CDR3 has 17 residues. Germline loops: CDR1 SGHDT, CDR2 YYEEEE. Trimming took 4 bases from V and 1 from J; bases not matched to a gene: 11. The CDR3 loop reads CASSGILAGPRTDTQYF. DNA for the CDR3: TGTGCCAGCAGCGGGATCTTAGCGGGGCCTCGCACAGATACGCAGTATTTT.

Only a few counts were recorded for this clonotype. The chain employs TRBV24-1 and TRBJ2-1; D is ambiguous. Germline assignment: CDR1 KGHDR and CDR2 SFDVKD. The CDR3 is made up of 15 amino acids. Trimming removed 5 bases at V and 0 bases at J, with 10 bases between. The CDR3 region has the DNA TGTGCCACCAGTGTACAAAGGAGCTCCTACAATGAGCAGTTCTTC. Translating gives CATSVQRSSYNEQFF.

A few counts support this clonotype. The CDR3 DNA is TGCAGTGCAACCGGGACTAGCGGGAGCGTGGGGGAGCTGTTTTTT. This sequence encodes CSATGTSGSVGELFF. The chain links TRBV20-1 to TRBJ2-2; 14 bases align to TRBD2. This CDR3 is 15 amino acids long. After removal of 6 bases from V and 8 bases from J, the junction contained 8 bases not matched to a gene. Germline V gene data show CDR1 as DFQATT and CDR2 as SNEGSKA (reference sequence).

The sample holds many counts of this clonotype. The chain carries TRBV10-2 and TRBJ2-3; D is possibly TRBD1 (6 bases). Trimming cost V 1 base and J 5 bases, with 10 bases left between them. The germline V gene encodes CDR1 WSHSY and CDR2 SAAADI. CDR3 length: 14 residues. The CDR3 region is CASSELSGVDTQYF. The CDR3 DNA reads as TGCGCCAGCAGTGAGTTGTCAGGGGTAGATACGCAGTATTTT.

In this sample, this clonotype turned up a few times. This chain uses TRBV4-3 with TRBJ1-3; possibly TRBD1 for D (6 bases). The CDR3 totals 15 residues. The V end was cut by 1 base, the J end by 4 bases, with 11 bases between. Germline CDR1 is LGHNA and CDR2 is YSLEER. This chain's CDR3 is CASSQVTGRGNTIYF. The CDR3 DNA reads as TGCGCCAGCAGCCAAGTCACAGGGAGAGGAAACACCATATATTTT.

This clonotype was seen more than once but under ten times. The chain employs TRBV20-1 and TRBJ2-3; the match to TRBD2 covers 8 bases. CDR1 and CDR2 from the germline V gene are DFQATT and SNEGSKA (reference sequence). The CDR3 consists of 14 residues. Germline trimming cut 4 bases from V and 1 base from J; bases unmatched to any gene: 4. CDR3 nucleotides: TGCAGTGCTACGGGGCGGGAGGGCACAGATACGCAGTATTTT. Protein sequence: CSATGREGTDTQYF.

This clonotype was seen many times. The chain links TRBV5-1 to TRBJ2-7; possibly TRBD1 or TRBD2 for D (5 bases each). The V gene lost 0 bases and the J gene lost 8 bases, with 24 bases spanning the gap. This CDR3 contains 17 residues. Germline CDR1 SGHRS, CDR2 YFSETQ. The CDR3 spells CASSLASGDGTNAKQYF. The CDR3 DNA reads as TGCGCCAGCAGCTTGGCTTCAGGTGACGGGACCAACGCGAAGCAGTACTTC.

This clonotype has only a few counts. The J gene is TRBJ2-2, the V gene TRBV6-5, with D maybe TRBD2 (5 bases). Trimming took off 6 bases at V and 8 bases at J, with 7 bases between the two ends. The CDR3 runs 11 residues. The germline V gene encodes CDR1 MNHEY and CDR2 SVGAGI. The CDR3 region is CASRSGGELFF. For the CDR3, the DNA is TGTGCCAGCAGGTCGGGAGGGGAGCTGTTTTTT.